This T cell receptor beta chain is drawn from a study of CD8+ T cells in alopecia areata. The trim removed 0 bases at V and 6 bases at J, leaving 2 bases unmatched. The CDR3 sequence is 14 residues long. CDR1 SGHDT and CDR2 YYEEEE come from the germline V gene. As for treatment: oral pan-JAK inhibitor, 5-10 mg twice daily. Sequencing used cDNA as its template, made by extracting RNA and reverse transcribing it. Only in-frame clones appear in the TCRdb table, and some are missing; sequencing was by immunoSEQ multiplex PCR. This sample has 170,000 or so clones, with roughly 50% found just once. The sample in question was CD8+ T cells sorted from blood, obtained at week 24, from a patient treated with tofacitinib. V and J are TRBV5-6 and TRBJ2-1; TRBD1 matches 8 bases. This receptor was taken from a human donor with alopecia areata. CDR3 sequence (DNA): TGTGCCAGCAGCTTGGGGACAGGGCCCAATGAGCAGTTCTTC. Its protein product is CASSLGTGPNEQFF.